Each of the 27 T cell receptor beta chains below was sequenced from the same sample in a study of OX40 agonist ivuxolimab in advanced cancers. Here immunoSEQ multiplex PCR was the method, and the copy in TCRdb shows in-frame clones only, minus some. The sample gives fewer than 40,000 clones, about three quarters of which show up once; approximately 13% is in the top ten. Here the sequenced sample was CD4+ or CD8+ T cells sorted from blood, taken in a trial of the OX40 agonist ivuxolimab. All receptors derive from an adult with an advanced solid tumor such as melanoma, head and neck, liver or kidney cancer.

The genes are TRBV6-5 and TRBJ1-5; 7 bases agree with TRBD1. The CDR3 is 11 amino acids. Looked up from germline, CDR1 is MNHEY and CDR2 is SVGAGI. V dropped 6 bases and J dropped 12; count of bases not matched to a gene: 5. The CDR3 region has the DNA TGTGCCAGCAGCCCGACAGGGTACCAGCATTTT. Translating gives CASSPTGYQHF.

The chain is built from TRBV27 and TRBJ1-2, with 7 bases fitting TRBD1. This CDR3 spans 14 amino acids. Per germline, CDR1 MNHEY and CDR2 SMNVEV (reference sequence). With V trimmed by 0 bases and J by 5 bases, 3 bases remained unmatched. CDR3 sequence: CASSLSAGGYGYTF. The CDR3 nucleotides are TGTGCCAGCAGTTTATCGGCAGGGGGTTATGGCTACACCTTC.

The J gene is TRBJ1-1, the V gene TRBV10-3, with D perhaps matching TRBD1 (5 bases). V gave up 3 bases and J gave up 0 bases, with 11 bases separating them. The CDR3 covers 15 residues. CDR1 and CDR2 (germline): ENHRY, SYGVKD. The CDR3 DNA sequence: TGTGCCATCAGTGAATTTGGGACGGTGAACACTGAAGCTTTCTTT. It yields the protein CAISEFGTVNTEAFF.

The gene calls are TRBV7-6 and TRBJ2-6, with no clear D. V shed 2 bases and J shed 1 base, with 3 bases lying between them. CDR1 and CDR2 from the germline V gene are SGHVS and FNYEAQ. This CDR3 comprises 14 residues. The CDR3 DNA reads as TGTGCCAGCAGCTTACCGTCTGGGGCCAACGTCCTGACTTTC. This codes for CASSLPSGANVLTF. The full variable domain, its missing parts supplied by reference TRBV7-6 and TRBJ2-6, is GAGVSQSPRYKVTKRGQDVALRCDPISGHVSLYWYRQALGQGPEFLTYFNYEAQQDKSGLPNDRFSAERPEGSISTLTIQRTEQRDSAMYRCASSLPSGANVLTFGAGSRLTVL.

V is TRBV7-9 and J is TRBJ2-7; D unclear. The germline CDR1 and CDR2 sequences are SEHNR and FQNEAQ (reference sequence). Trimming took off 5 bases at V and 0 bases at J, with 2 bases between the two ends. The CDR3 is made up of 11 amino acids. CDR3 loop: CASSPSYEQYF. In DNA, the CDR3 is TGTGCCAGCAGCCCCTCCTACGAGCAGTACTTC. Full variable domain (remainder filled in from reference TRBV7-9 and TRBJ2-7): DTGVSQNPRHKITKRGQNVTFRCDPISEHNRLYWYRQTLGQGPEFLTYFQNEAQLEKSRLLSDRFSAERPKGSFSTLEIQRTEQGDSAMYLCASSPSYEQYFGPGTRLTVT.

The CDR3 DNA reads TGTGCCAGTAGTATAGATAGCGGTCGGACATCGCGTGCCTACGAGCAGTACTTC. Its translation is CASSIDSGRTSRAYEQYF. The chain uses TRBV19 and TRBJ2-7, with D possibly TRBD2 on 6 matching bases. Germline values: CDR1 LNHDA, CDR2 SQIVND (reference sequence). The CDR3 runs 18 residues. The V gene lost 0 bases and the J gene lost 2 bases, with 20 bases spanning the gap.

This clone has a handful of counts. The rearrangement uses TRBV6-1 and TRBJ2-2, with D uncertain. The CDR3 covers 15 residues. The germline CDR1 and CDR2 sequences are MNHNS and SASEGT. V shed 2 bases and J shed 5 bases, with 12 bases lying between them. CDR3 sequence reads: CASSEFVISTGELFF. The DNA of the CDR3 is TGTGCCAGCAGTGAATTCGTGATATCGACCGGGGAGCTGTTTTTT.

This chain uses TRBV28 with TRBJ2-7, with a tentative D call TRBD1 (6 bases). Trimming took 6 bases from V and 0 from J, leaving 9 bases between them. The CDR3 covers 13 residues. Germline V gene lookup returns CDR1 MDHEN and CDR2 SYDVKM. DNA for the CDR3: TGTGCCAGCAGGATAGGGGGCTCCTACGAGCAGTACTTC. As protein: CASRIGGSYEQYF.

The chain employs TRBV15 and TRBJ1-1; no firm D call. Trimming pared 1 base from V and 4 bases from J, leaving 16 bases between. This CDR3 contains 16 residues. Germline lookup yields CDR1 LNHNV and CDR2 YYDKDF (reference sequence). CDR3 in DNA: TGTGCCACCAGCAGAGTATCAGGTCCCAGGAGCACTGAAGCTTTCTTT. Amino acids: CATSRVSGPRSTEAFF.

The chain recombines TRBV6-5 with TRBJ2-6; the D is unclear. Germline V gene sequence: CDR1 MNHEY, CDR2 SVGAGI. Trimming removed 0 bases at V and 0 bases at J, with 6 bases between. The CDR3 covers 16 residues. The CDR3 spells CASSYSADSGANVLTF. CDR3 sequence (DNA): TGTGCCAGCAGTTACTCGGCGGACTCTGGGGCCAACGTCCTGACTTTC.

This clone was observed a single time. The rearrangement links TRBV5-5 to TRBJ2-3; 9 bases agree with TRBD2. CDR1 is SGHKS, CDR2 YYEKEE, per germline (reference sequence). The CDR3 length is 16 residues. Trimming at V came to 0 bases and at J to 5 bases, leaving 7 bases not matched to a gene. The CDR3 loop reads CASSLVGLTSGDTQYF. In nucleotides, the CDR3 is TGTGCCAGCAGCTTGGTGGGGCTGACTAGCGGAGATACGCAGTATTTT.

V is TRBV9 and J is TRBJ1-2; D ambiguous. V lost 1 base, J lost 3 bases, and 13 bases lay in between. CDR3 length: 15 amino acids. Germline V lookup: CDR1 SGDLS, CDR2 YYNGEE. CDR3 amino acids: CASSVSENLYYGYTF. Here the CDR3 DNA reads TGTGCCAGCAGCGTAAGTGAGAACCTGTACTATGGCTACACCTTC.

There are a few counts of this clone. The chain has TRBV2 and TRBJ2-7, with a tentative D call TRBD1 (5 bases). The CDR3 extends over 13 amino acids. Trimming cost V 3 bases and J 5 bases, with 11 bases left between them. CDR1 and CDR2 from the germline V gene are SNHLY and FYNNEI. CDR3 sequence: CASSEPWTHEQYF. CDR3 nucleotide sequence: TGTGCCAGCAGTGAGCCCTGGACACACGAGCAGTACTTC.

The chain combines TRBV7-2 with TRBJ2-5, with 8 bases lining up with TRBD2. Germline V gene sequence: CDR1 SGHTA, CDR2 FQGNSA. Losses at the gene ends were 7 bases for V and 3 bases for J; bases not matched to a gene: 4. This CDR3 comprises 13 residues. The CDR3 DNA reads as TGTGCCAGCAAGCCAGCGGGAGAAGAGACCCAGTACTTC. Its translation is CASKPAGEETQYF. Full variable domain (rest looked up from reference TRBV7-2 and TRBJ2-5): GAGVSQSPSNKVTEKGKDVELRCDPISGHTALYWYRQSLGQGLEFLIYFQGNSAPDKSGLPSDRFSAERTGGSVSTLTIQRTQQEDSAVYLCASKPAGEETQYFGPGTRLLVL.

A single count supports this clone. The CDR3 DNA is TGTGCCAGCAGCGGACCCGGGACAGGGAGAAACATTCAGTACTTC. It encodes CASSGPGTGRNIQYF. This rearrangement joins TRBV2 to TRBJ2-4; 9 bases line up with TRBD1. V lost 6 bases, J lost 6 bases, and 9 bases stayed unmatched. CDR1 SNHLY and CDR2 FYNNEI come from the germline V gene. The CDR3 has 15 amino acids.

The CDR3 nucleotides read TGTGCCAGCAGCTTAGCCCCCGGGACAGGCTTTTCTGGGGCCAACGTCCTGACTTTC. It is translated as CASSLAPGTGFSGANVLTF. The chain joins TRBV7-2 to TRBJ2-6; TRBD1 agrees at 8 bases. V shed 0 bases and J 1 base; nucleotides not matched to a gene: 8. The germline CDR1 and CDR2 sequences are SGHTA and FQGNSA. CDR3 size: 19 residues.

The chain combines TRBV11-3 with TRBJ2-5; TRBD2 aligns across 15 bases. Germline CDR1 reads SGHNT; CDR2 reads YENEEA. The CDR3 runs to 15 residues. The V gene end was trimmed by 6 bases and the J gene end by 5 bases; junction bases not matched to a gene: 4. The CDR3 loop is CASSRGLAGGETQYF. CDR3 coding DNA: TGTGCCAGCAGTCGTGGACTAGCGGGAGGGGAGACCCAGTACTTC.

CDR3 bases: TGTGCCAGCAGTTACTCGGGGCTTGAGCAGTACTTC. Its translation: CASSYSGLEQYF. The genes are TRBV6-6 and TRBJ2-7; D is perhaps TRBD1 (5 bases). The CDR3 extends over 12 amino acids. Germline CDR1 is MNHNY and CDR2 is SVGAGI (reference sequence). Trimming cost V 0 bases and J 7 bases, with 7 bases left between them.

The chain employs TRBV6-5 and TRBJ2-3, with D possibly matching TRBD2 (5 bases). In germline, CDR1 is MNHEY, CDR2 SVGAGI. This CDR3 has 14 residues. Trimming removed 4 bases from V and 2 bases from J, with 10 bases in between. CDR3 DNA: TGTGCCAGCAGTTGGATCGGGGTCACAGATACGCAGTATTTT. Protein: CASSWIGVTDTQYF.

The chain carries TRBV20-1 and TRBJ2-5; D gene unclear. Germline-derived CDR1 and CDR2 are DFQATT and SNEGSKA (reference sequence). CDR3 size: 11 residues. The V end was cut by 6 bases, the J end by 5 bases, with 10 bases between. DNA for the CDR3: TGCAGTGCCAGCCCCGTGGAGACCCAGTACTTC. Translation gives CSASPVETQYF.

V is TRBV30 and J is TRBJ1-5; tentatively, D is TRBD1 (6 bases). This CDR3 has 15 residues. V lost 0 bases, J lost 0 bases, and 9 bases lay in between. The germline gives CDR1 GTSNPN, CDR2 SVGIG (reference sequence). CDR3: CAWSVAQGSNQPQHF. CDR3 in DNA: TGTGCCTGGAGTGTAGCACAGGGTAGCAATCAGCCCCAGCATTTT.

The rearrangement links TRBV7-6 to TRBJ2-7; D possibly corresponds to TRBD2 (5 bases). The CDR3 contains 13 residues. Trimming cost V 0 bases and J 5 bases, with 8 bases left between them. CDR1 is SGHVS and CDR2 is FNYEAQ in the germline V gene. CDR3 amino acids: CASSLARGNEQYF. In nucleotides, the CDR3 is TGTGCCAGCAGCTTAGCGCGAGGGAACGAGCAGTACTTC.

The chain recombines TRBV11-1 with TRBJ2-3; D may be TRBD1 (6 bases). V lost 1 base, J lost 1 base, and 6 bases lay in between. The CDR3 extends over 14 amino acids. Germline CDR1 SGHAT, CDR2 FQDESV (reference sequence). The CDR3 DNA is TGTGCCAGCAGCTTAGAGGGGGGCACAGATACGCAGTATTTT. Translating gives CASSLEGGTDTQYF.

This clone was seen only a few times. The V and J genes are TRBV10-1 and TRBJ2-4; 9 bases align to TRBD1. Trimming took 2 bases from V and 4 from J; bases not matched to a gene: 3. The CDR3 loop spans 15 amino acids. Germline assignment: CDR1 WNHNN and CDR2 SYGVQD (reference sequence). The CDR3 here is CASSETGTGKNIQYF. The CDR3 DNA sequence: TGCGCCAGCAGTGAGACCGGGACAGGGAAAAACATTCAGTACTTC.

This clone was detected a few times. In DNA form, the CDR3 reads TGTGCCAGTAGTACCACGACAGGGGCGATGTACCAAGAGACCCAGTACTTC. Translating gives CASSTTTGAMYQETQYF. V gene TRBV19 combines with J gene TRBJ2-5, with TRBD1 matching 8 bases. CDR3 length: 17 amino acids. V trimming: 4 bases; J trimming: 0 bases; junction bases outside the gene matches: 10. Germline V gene data show CDR1 as LNHDA and CDR2 as SQIVND (reference sequence).

This clone has just a few counts. This chain links TRBV18 with TRBJ1-4, with 11 bases matching TRBD1. Germline V CDR1 and CDR2: KGHSH, LQKENI. The CDR3 totals 14 residues. After removal of 4 bases from V and 5 bases from J, the junction contained 0 bases not matched to a gene. The DNA of the CDR3 is TGTGCCAGCTCACGGGACAGGGGGAATGAAAAACTGTTTTTT. The encoded protein is CASSRDRGNEKLFF.

The chain carries TRBV11-1 and TRBJ2-1; TRBD1 agrees at 8 bases. V dropped 5 bases and J dropped 5; count of bases not matched to a gene: 11. There are 16 residues in the CDR3. Germline V CDR1 and CDR2: SGHAT, FQDESV (reference sequence). The CDR3 here is CASSRRRTGIDNEQFF. The CDR3 DNA follows: TGTGCCAGCAGCCGCCGTAGGACAGGGATTGACAATGAGCAGTTCTTC. Filled out from reference TRBV11-1 and TRBJ2-1, the complete variable domain reads EAEVAQSPRYKITEKSQAVAFWCDPISGHATLYWYRQILGQGPELLVQFQDESVVDDSQLPKDRFSAERLKGVDSTLKIQPAELGDSAMYLCASSRRRTGIDNEQFFGPGTRLTVL.